The subject of this entry is one T cell receptor beta chain. Its antigen remains undetermined. Base qualities are not at hand, and no much larger clone is one base apart. These data are taken from a study of T cell responses to AZD1222 COVID-19 vaccine (dated by TCRdb to about 2021). Some background on the complete study: AZD1222 recipients with second doses at about 4 weeks or about 12 weeks were pooled, because spike-specific TCR depth and breadth did not differ between schedules. A total of 233 trial participants underwent TCR sequencing, of whom more than 200 had received two doses of AZD1222 and 26 had received two doses of the MenACWY control vaccine. Trial participants were enrolled by age into subgroups of 18-55, 56-69 and 70-plus years, and 148, 28 and 57 TCR-sequenced participants, respectively, were included in these subgroups. Broad study findings and their caveats: Reportedly, almost half of the unique spike-specific TCRs recognized epitopes lying outside the regions that are mutated in the B.1.351 and B.1.1.7 variants. No day 14 peak-response samples were available, so repertoires were characterized only after the peak T cell response. After two AZD1222 doses, spike-specific TCR breadth and depth were significantly higher than at day 0 and than in MenACWY recipients. Participants were mostly white British, with more females than males. The authors suggested clonal diversity may have been underestimated. Conclusions about previously exposed vaccinees are limited because only six or seven AZD1222 recipients were SARS-CoV-2 seropositive at baseline. CD4 TCRs associated with the vaccine covered the entire spike protein, and the dominant responses were in regions 160-218 and 743-854. The 56-69-year group was small, and its depth increase did not reach significance, likely because of low power.

The CDR3 regions of human TCRbeta chains were analyzed by immunosequencing. Concerning the study's data processing: TCRs in the repertoires were compared against a reference library of SARS-CoV-2-specific TCRs that had been generated with the MIRA antigen-specificity platform. Breadth was defined as the fraction of unique TCRs that were SARS-CoV-2-associated. Depth was defined as the fraction of total T cells that were SARS-CoV-2-associated. Using the MIRA data, each spike-specific TCR was mapped to the spike region that the TCR reacts to and placed in a CD4 or CD8 class. Log10-transformed breadth and depth values were compared by one-way ANOVA with Sidak's multiple comparisons tests. TCRdb obtained this table from immuneACCESS and retained in-frame rearrangements with V and J assigned. These tables miss some clones; where compared with another copy, unresolved V genes account for less than half of the shortfall, and the remainder is unexplained. V and J calls and clone size are copied from that table; D and trimming were computed from the DNA. The sample includes 120,000 to 150,000 clones, with about 91% observed a single time. The top ten constitute more than 13% of the sample.

The CDR3 has 17 amino acids, counting the end cysteine and phenylalanine. Only CDR3 DNA is held: 51 bases, read in frame from base 1. According to the germline V gene, CDR1 reads SGHRS and CDR2 reads YFSETQ. V is clipped by 0 bases and J by 4 bases, and the sequence between their germline boundaries is 19 bases long. The sample's time point label, decoded: baseline before first vaccination. Samples from vaccinated people were obtained from the UK trials COV001 and COV002, which included a single-blind randomized controlled phase 2/3 trial of AZD1222 (ChAdOx1 nCoV-19) in healthy adults. For TCRbeta chain sequencing, PBMC samples from trial participants were taken at day 0 and at day 28 after the second dose.

This chain is built from TRBV5-1 and TRBJ2-5; D gene: possibly TRBD2, on 6 matching bases. The sequence came from an adult in good health. The sequencing used peripheral blood, collected on day 0 of AZD1222 vaccination. Read as DNA, the sequence is TGCGCCAGCAGCTTGGAGGCTAGCGTAGGGTGGGGAGAGACCCAGTACTTC. This encodes CASSLEASVGWGETQYF.